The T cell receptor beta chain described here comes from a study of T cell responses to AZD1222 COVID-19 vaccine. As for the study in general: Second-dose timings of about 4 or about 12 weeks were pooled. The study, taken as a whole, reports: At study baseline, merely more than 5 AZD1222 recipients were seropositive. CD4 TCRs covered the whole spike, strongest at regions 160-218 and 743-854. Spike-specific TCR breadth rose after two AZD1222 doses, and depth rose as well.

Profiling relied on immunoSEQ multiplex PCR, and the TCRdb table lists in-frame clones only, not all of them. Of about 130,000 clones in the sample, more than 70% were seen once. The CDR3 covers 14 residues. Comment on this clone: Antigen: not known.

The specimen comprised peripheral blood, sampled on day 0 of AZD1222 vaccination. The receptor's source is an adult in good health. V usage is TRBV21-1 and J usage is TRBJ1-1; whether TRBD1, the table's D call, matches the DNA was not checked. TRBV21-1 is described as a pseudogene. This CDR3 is CASSPWDRNTEAFF. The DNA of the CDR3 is TGTGCCAGCAGTCCGTGGGACAGGAACACTGAAGCTTTCTTT.